The rows below give T cell receptor beta chains drawn from one sample of a study of T-cell reconstitution after alpha-beta-depleted transplantation in children. TCRdb re-called the PCR reads through MiXCR, storing one row per CDR3 protein. The data contain about 4,500 distinct CDR3 sequences, around 23% of them seen just once; the ten biggest clones take up roughly 28%. This specimen was PBMCs, mostly from graft donor cells, taken 60 days after TCRalphabeta/CD19-depleted stem cell transplant. Every receptor here comes from a boy in the first two years of life who had a stem cell transplant for SCID, so the T cells may come from the graft donor. Both conserved end residues are part of each CDR3. Each record gives: J gene, D gene, CDR3 length, V gene, clone size, CDR3 DNA, CDR3 protein. D genes are given only for firm matches. For some rows the clone size is stated as once, few or many, or as a class when expanded; others skip it.

J gene: TRBJ2-5
D gene: .
CDR3 length: 16
V gene: TRBV4-1
clone size: .
CDR3 DNA: TGTGCCATGGGCCCGGTGGGACGGAGAAACCAAGAGACCCAGTACTTC
CDR3 protein: CAMGPVGRRNQETQYF

J gene: TRBJ2-1
D gene: .
CDR3 length: 16
V gene: TRBV9
clone size: .
CDR3 DNA: TGTGCCAGCAGCGTAGGGACCATGAGCTCCTACAATGAGCAGTTCTTC
CDR3 protein: CASSVGTMSSYNEQFF

J gene: TRBJ2-7
D gene: TRBD2
CDR3 length: 13
V gene: TRBV20-1
clone size: many
CDR3 DNA: TGCAGTGCGGCGGCCGCGGGGGAGGACGAGCAGTACTTC
CDR3 protein: CSAAAAGEDEQYF

J gene: TRBJ2-1
D gene: .
CDR3 length: 11
V gene: TRBV7-9
clone size: few
CDR3 DNA: TGTGCCAGCAGCAAAAGGGGGGCCCAGTTCTTC
CDR3 protein: CASSKRGAQFF

J gene: TRBJ1-6
D gene: .
CDR3 length: 16
V gene: TRBV13
clone size: many
CDR3 DNA: TGTGCCAGCAGGGAATTCTCCTCAGGCCCTAATTCACCCCTCCACTTT
CDR3 protein: CASREFSSGPNSPLHF

J gene: TRBJ1-1
D gene: .
CDR3 length: 16
V gene: TRBV6-5
clone size: .
CDR3 DNA: TGTGCCAGCAGTTACTCGATGCAGAGGATGAACACTGAAGCTTTCTTT
CDR3 protein: CASSYSMQRMNTEAFF

J gene: TRBJ1-3
D gene: .
CDR3 length: 17
V gene: TRBV4-3
clone size: many
CDR3 DNA: TGCGCCAGCAGCCAAGGGCCTGGATCCGACCAAGGAAACACCATATATTTT
CDR3 protein: CASSQGPGSDQGNTIYF

J gene: TRBJ2-3
D gene: .
CDR3 length: 19
V gene: TRBV6-6
clone size: medium-sized
CDR3 DNA: TGTGCCAGCAGTTACGTACTTTACTGGGGGCCGGGCATAACGGATACGCAGTATTTT
CDR3 protein: CASSYVLYWGPGITDTQYF

J gene: TRBJ1-6
D gene: TRBD1
CDR3 length: 15
V gene: TRBV28
clone size: many
CDR3 DNA: TGTGCCAGCAGTATCAACAGGGGGCTCGGGTCACCCCTCCACTTT
CDR3 protein: CASSINRGLGSPLHF

J gene: TRBJ2-5
D gene: TRBD1
CDR3 length: 14
V gene: TRBV6-2/TRBV6-3
clone size: .
CDR3 DNA: TGTGCCAGCAGTCCGGGACAGGGCCCGAAGACCCAGTACTTC
CDR3 protein: CASSPGQGPKTQYF

J gene: TRBJ2-4
D gene: .
CDR3 length: 16
V gene: TRBV7-9
clone size: medium-sized
CDR3 DNA: TGTGCCAGCAGCTTAGATCCCTACTGGTCCAAAAACATTCAGTACTTC
CDR3 protein: CASSLDPYWSKNIQYF

J gene: TRBJ1-4
D gene: .
CDR3 length: 14
V gene: TRBV7-9
clone size: many
CDR3 DNA: TGTGCCAGCAGCATCGGGACGGGTAATGAAAAACTGTTTTTT
CDR3 protein: CASSIGTGNEKLFF

J gene: TRBJ2-1
D gene: TRBD1
CDR3 length: 14
V gene: TRBV20-1
clone size: medium-sized
CDR3 DNA: TGCAGTGCTCGGGACAGGGATAGATACAATGAGCAGTTCTTC
CDR3 protein: CSARDRDRYNEQFF

J gene: TRBJ2-2
D gene: .
CDR3 length: 13
V gene: TRBV7-9
clone size: many
CDR3 DNA: TGTGCCGAAGGCAGGGCGGTCACCGGGGAGCTGTTTTTT
CDR3 protein: CAEGRAVTGELFF